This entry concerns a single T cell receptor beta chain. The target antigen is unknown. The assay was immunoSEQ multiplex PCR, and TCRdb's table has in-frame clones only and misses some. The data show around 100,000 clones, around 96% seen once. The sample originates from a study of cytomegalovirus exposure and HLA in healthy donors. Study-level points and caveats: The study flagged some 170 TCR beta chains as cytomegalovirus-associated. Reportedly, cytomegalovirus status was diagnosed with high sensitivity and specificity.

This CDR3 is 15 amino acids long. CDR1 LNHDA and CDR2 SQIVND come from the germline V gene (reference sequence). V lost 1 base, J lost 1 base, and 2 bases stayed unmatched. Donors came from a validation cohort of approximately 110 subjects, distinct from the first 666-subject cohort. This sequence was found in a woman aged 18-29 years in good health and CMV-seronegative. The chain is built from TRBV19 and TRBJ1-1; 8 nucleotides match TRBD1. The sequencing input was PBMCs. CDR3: CASSIGQGRNTEAFF. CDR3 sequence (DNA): TGTGCCAGTAGTATAGGACAGGGGAGGAACACTGAAGCTTTCTTT.